A single T cell receptor beta chain is shown here with its context. Its specificity is unknown. The data stem from a study of T cells expressing NK-cell markers. Study summary: The sequencing cohort of eight donors included seven HCMV-seropositive individuals and one seronegative individual.

TCRdb re-analyzed the 5' RACE reads; it lists each CDR3 protein once, without DNA. This sample's table has under 500,000 distinct CDR3 sequences. Germline assignment: CDR1 SGHAT and CDR2 FQNNGV. The length of the CDR3 is 17 residues. The study, taken as a whole, reports: Certain NKG2C+ T cell clones were expanded, and their HCMV specificity remained unclear. Roughly 1.0-7.0% of CD8+ T cells in more than 5 donors belonged to dominant NKG2C+ clonotypes.

The rearrangement joins TRBV11-2 to TRBJ2-3; TCRdb gives TRBD2 as the D gene, but with no DNA this cannot be confirmed. Sequenced material: blood T cells: a sorted CD56 or NKG2C T cell subset, CD4+ or CD8+ T cells, or bulk PBMC T cells (not recorded which). The sequence was collected from a woman between 18 and 70 years old in good health. CDR3: CASSYRLAGGPTDTQYF.